These 13 T cell receptor beta chains share one sample of origin, sequenced in a study of T cell responses to AZD1222 COVID-19 vaccine. Generated by immunoSEQ multiplex PCR, the TCRdb table keeps only in-frame clones and is missing some. This table holds roughly 110,000 clones, about 85% found once. The sequenced sample was peripheral blood, obtained on day 0 of AZD1222 vaccination. These receptors were obtained from an adult in good health.

In its sample, this clone was seen once. This chain uses TRBV18 with TRBJ2-2, with 7 positions matching TRBD2. Germline assignment: CDR1 KGHSH and CDR2 LQKENI. The length of the CDR3 is 16 residues. V shed 2 bases and J 5 bases; nucleotides not matched to a gene: 8. The CDR3 is CASSPVPGRVTGELFF. The CDR3 nucleotides read TGTGCCAGCTCACCAGTTCCAGGGAGGGTTACCGGGGAGCTGTTTTTT.

This sequence joins TRBV24-1 and TRBJ2-1; TRBD2 is a possible D gene (5 bases). Trimming shortened V by 4 bases and J by 6 bases, and 18 bases separated the two germline ends. Germline assignment: CDR1 KGHDR and CDR2 SFDVKD. CDR3 length equals 16 residues. CDR3 loop: CATSDPGLIGSNEQFF. DNA of the CDR3: TGTGCCACCAGTGACCCAGGACTGATTGGGAGCAATGAGCAGTTCTTC.

The chain employs TRBV5-1 and TRBJ2-7; D remains ambiguous. The V and J ends lost 1 base and 3 bases respectively, with 11 bases between them. Germline V gene data show CDR1 as SGHRS and CDR2 as YFSETQ. This CDR3 has 14 residues. The CDR3 sequence: CASSLRQGVYEQYF. CDR3 bases: TGCGCCAGCAGCTTGCGGCAAGGAGTCTACGAGCAGTACTTC. Full variable domain (outside the CDR3, taken from reference TRBV5-1 and TRBJ2-7): KAGVTQTPRYLIKTRGQQVTLSCSPISGHRSVSWYQQTPGQGLQFLFEYFSETQRNKGNFPGRFSGRQFSNSRSEMNVSTLELGDSALYLCASSLRQGVYEQYFGPGTRLTVT.

The chain uses TRBV19 and TRBJ2-1, with D unclear. The germline CDR1 and CDR2 sequences are LNHDA and SQIVND (reference sequence). CDR3 size: 15 residues. Trimming cost V 3 bases and J 3 bases, with 12 bases left between them. In nucleotides, the CDR3 is TGTGCCAGTAGTATGGTGAGATTTAGCTACAATGAGCAGTTCTTC. It is translated as CASSMVRFSYNEQFF.

V is TRBV19 and J is TRBJ1-5, with D possibly matching TRBD1 (5 bases). Germline V gene lookup returns CDR1 LNHDA and CDR2 SQIVND (reference sequence). The CDR3 length is 16 residues. The germline V and J ends were trimmed by 2 bases and 2 bases, with 13 bases remaining between them. The CDR3 DNA reads TGTGCCAGTAGTATATCTCGCGGGGGTCGCAATCAGCCCCAGCATTTT. Translating gives CASSISRGGRNQPQHF.

The rearrangement uses TRBV7-3 and TRBJ2-5, with 9 bases that match TRBD1. After removal of 5 bases from V and 4 bases from J, the junction contained 5 bases not matched to a gene. The CDR3 runs 14 residues. CDR1 SGHTA and CDR2 FQGTGA come from the germline V gene. CDR3 DNA sequence: TGTGCCAGCAGCAGAGGACAGGGGAGAGAGACCCAGTACTTC. It codes for CASSRGQGRETQYF.

The chain recombines TRBV3-1 (or the pseudogene TRBV3-2) with TRBJ1-1, with D possibly TRBD1 on 5 matching bases. The V gene lost 3 bases and the J gene lost 10 bases, with 15 bases spanning the gap. This CDR3 is built from 13 residues. The germline gives CDR1 LGHDT, CDR2 YNNKEL (reference sequence). CDR3 sequence reads: CASSQPGGGGAFF. The CDR3 bases are TGTGCCAGCAGCCAGCCCGGGGGGGGAGGAGCTTTCTTT.

This clone was seen more than once but under ten times. This rearrangement joins TRBV19 to TRBJ1-5; D possibly corresponds to TRBD1 (6 bases). CDR3 length equals 16 residues. Germline V gives CDR1 LNHDA, CDR2 SQIVND (reference sequence). The V end lost 8 bases, the J end lost 0 bases, and 17 bases lay between the germline ends. The CDR3 loop is CASLGQSKNSNQPQHF. DNA of the CDR3: TGTGCCAGTTTAGGACAGAGCAAGAATAGCAATCAGCCCCAGCATTTT.

The chain has TRBV7-2 and TRBJ2-1, with 8 bases matching TRBD2. V shed 5 bases, J shed 5 bases, and the junction held 11 bases outside the gene matches. Germline V CDR1 and CDR2: SGHTA, FQGNSA. This CDR3 region has 16 residues. CDR3 bases: TGTGCCAGCAGCCCACTTAGCGGGACTGGGAACAATGAGCAGTTCTTC. It codes for CASSPLSGTGNNEQFF.

V gene TRBV3-1 (or the pseudogene TRBV3-2) combines with J gene TRBJ1-6, with 7 bases aligning to TRBD1. The CDR3 has 13 amino acids. Germline CDR1 and CDR2: LGHDT and YNNKEL (reference sequence). With 4 bases clipped from V and 9 bases from J, the junction kept 3 bases outside the gene matches. The CDR3 DNA sequence: TGTGCCAGCAGCCCTGACAGGGTTTCACCCCTCCACTTT. Residues: CASSPDRVSPLHF.

This chain connects TRBV5-1 to TRBJ1-1, with TRBD1 as a possible D gene (6 bases). V was cut by 3 bases and J by 6 bases, with 9 bases left in between. The V gene's germline CDR1 is SGHRS and CDR2 YFSETQ. The CDR3 contains 12 residues. As DNA, the CDR3 is TGCGCCAGCAGCTCCGGGACATCTGAAGCTTTCTTT. Its protein product is CASSSGTSEAFF.

The J gene is TRBJ1-5, the V gene TRBV24-1; weak D call: TRBD1 (5 bases). The CDR3 has 15 amino acids. V lost 4 bases to trimming and J lost 3 bases, with 12 bases between them. Germline-derived CDR1 and CDR2 are KGHDR and SFDVKD. CDR3 coding DNA: TGTGCCACCAGTGAAACAGGCCGAATCAATCAGCCCCAGCATTTT. Translating it yields CATSETGRINQPQHF.

The genes are TRBV18 and TRBJ2-1; D uncertain. Trimming pared 2 bases from V and 6 bases from J, leaving 14 bases between. The CDR3 covers 15 residues. Germline values: CDR1 KGHSH, CDR2 LQKENI. The CDR3 loop reads CASSPETRLSNEQFF. The DNA for the CDR3 is TGTGCCAGCTCACCAGAGACCCGCTTGAGCAATGAGCAGTTCTTC.